This is a list of T cell receptor beta chains from one sample in a study of T cells expressing NK-cell markers. TCRdb reworked the 5' RACE reads into one entry per CDR3 protein, no DNA. This table lists 550,000 to 600,000 distinct CDR3 sequences. The sample comprised blood T cells: a sorted CD56 or NKG2C T cell subset, CD4+ or CD8+ T cells, or bulk PBMC T cells (not recorded which). Receptors originate from a man aged 18-30 years in good health. Both conserved end residues are part of each CDR3.

v_call	j_call	cdr3_aa
TRBV29-1	TRBJ2-1	CSANGGIRNEQFF
TRBV12-3/TRBV12-4	TRBJ2-1	CASSLNPLGETYNEQFF
TRBV5-1	TRBJ1-5	CASSWDGQDQPQHF
TRBV5-1	TRBJ2-1	CASRATGTYNEQFF
TRBV6-6	TRBJ2-3	CASSTDRVDTQYF
TRBV7-3	TRBJ2-1	CASSDSSGTGGVEQFF
TRBV11-1	TRBJ2-5	CASSVGQSGQETQYF
TRBV6-5	TRBJ2-6	CASSYTSRGRANVLTF
TRBV20-1	TRBJ2-5	CSAFRVVAGETQYF
TRBV5-5	TRBJ2-1	CASSQKTGLAEGQFF
TRBV5-1	TRBJ2-5	CASSLGQGVSETQYF
TRBV5-1	TRBJ2-7	CASSRIASGGYEQYF
TRBV12-3/TRBV12-4	TRBJ2-1	CASSLGGAPDTEFF
TRBV12-3/TRBV12-4	TRBJ2-3	CASITQGVDTQYF
TRBV12-3/TRBV12-4	TRBJ2-1	CASSVAGLGNIEQFF
TRBV9	TRBJ2-1	CASSVGLAGPYNEQFF
TRBV15	TRBJ2-3	CATREINTQYF